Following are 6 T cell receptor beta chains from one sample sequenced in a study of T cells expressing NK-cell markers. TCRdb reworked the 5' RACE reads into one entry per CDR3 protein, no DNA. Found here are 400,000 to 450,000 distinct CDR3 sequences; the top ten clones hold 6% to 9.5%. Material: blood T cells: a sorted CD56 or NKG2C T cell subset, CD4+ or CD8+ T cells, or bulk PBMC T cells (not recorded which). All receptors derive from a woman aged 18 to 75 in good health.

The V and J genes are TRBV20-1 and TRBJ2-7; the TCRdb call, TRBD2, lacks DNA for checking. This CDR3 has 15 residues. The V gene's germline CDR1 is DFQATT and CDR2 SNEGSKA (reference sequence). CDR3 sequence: CSRSAGLSLVHEQYF.

The CDR3 spells CASSLEPPLAGGYEQYF. The V call is TRBV11-2, the J call TRBJ2-7; TCRdb's D call of TRBD2 is untestable without DNA. This CDR3 has 17 residues. CDR1 and CDR2 (germline): SGHAT, FQNNGV.

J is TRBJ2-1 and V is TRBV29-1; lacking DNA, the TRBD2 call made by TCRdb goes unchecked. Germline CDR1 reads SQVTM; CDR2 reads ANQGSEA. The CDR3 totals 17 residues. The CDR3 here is CSATGTSGRGPYNEQFF.

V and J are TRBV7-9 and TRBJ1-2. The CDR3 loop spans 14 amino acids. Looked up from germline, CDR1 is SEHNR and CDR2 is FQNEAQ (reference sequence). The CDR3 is CASSSDGGDYGYTF.

This chain's CDR3 is CASSLDQTSTDTQYF. The chain couples TRBV5-1 to TRBJ2-3. The CDR3 has 15 amino acids. The germline V gene has CDR1 SGHRS and CDR2 YFSETQ.

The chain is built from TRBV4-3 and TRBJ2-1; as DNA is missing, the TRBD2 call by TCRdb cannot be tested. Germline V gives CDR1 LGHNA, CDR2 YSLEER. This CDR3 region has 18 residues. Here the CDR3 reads CASSQGLAGGDSYNEQFF.